The clone carrying this T cell receptor beta chain was recorded only once. These data are taken from a study of CD8 T cells in Susac syndrome. TEMRA cells underwent FACS enrichment and CD8+ and CD4+ T cells underwent negative isolation. Germline CDR1 MNHEY, CDR2 SVGEGT. This CDR3 region has 14 residues. The J segment lost 2 bases and the V segment lost 11 bases, leaving 11 bases of the junction unmatched. Reverse transcription of about 0.5 to 1 ug RNA used random hexamers. TCRdb passed the immunoSEQ multiplex PCR reads through MiXCR, listing each CDR3 protein once. The sample consists of 330,000 or so distinct CDR3 sequences, almost 85% of them appearing once.

The source material was CD8+ T cells from PBMCs. The TCR comes from a human donor with multiple sclerosis. The gene calls are TRBV6-2 or TRBV6-3 and TRBJ2-7; TRBD1 matches at 8 bases. The CDR3 DNA sequence: TGTGCCGGGAGTACCGGGACAGGTCCCTACGAGCAGTACTTC. This gives the protein CAGSTGTGPYEQYF.